This T cell receptor (beta chain) is drawn from a study of regulatory T cells in long-lasting Graves disease. This clonotype was seen a few times. CDR1 and CDR2 (germline): SQVTM, ANQGSEA. This CDR3 is built from 9 residues. V gave up 4 bases and J gave up 7 bases, with 4 bases separating them. Stated time point: newly diagnosed GD, antithyroid drugs for less than 3 months. From PBMCs, RNA was extracted and then used to make the TCR library. To make TCR beta libraries, researchers used iRepertoire HTBI primers and Arm-PCR of CDR3 regions. In the study's own analysis: Analysis of the samples identified 50 to 75 TRBV and roughly 13 TRBJ segments. TCRdb fed the multiplex PCR reads into MiXCR, producing one record per CDR3 protein. V and J calls and clone size were set by TCRdb, not the authors. This sample has a few hundred thousand distinct CDR3 sequences, with about 12% found just once. These records were also assigned to another study, of T cells in Graves' hyperthyroidism and ophthalmopathy. Per that paper: Initially, a first-round RT-PCR of the TCR CDR3 employed the HTBI primer set. Most clonotypes that expanded in the thyroid above 0.001 also showed up in blood.

This specimen consisted of peripheral blood mononuclear cells (PBMCs), obtained at new diagnosis, from a patient treated with antithyroid drugs. The chain carries TRBV29-1 and TRBJ1-1; D unclear. The origin of this receptor is a woman under 30 with Graves disease. CDR3 protein: CSVGDEAFF. CDR3 DNA sequence: TGCAGCGTTGGCGATGAAGCTTTCTTT.